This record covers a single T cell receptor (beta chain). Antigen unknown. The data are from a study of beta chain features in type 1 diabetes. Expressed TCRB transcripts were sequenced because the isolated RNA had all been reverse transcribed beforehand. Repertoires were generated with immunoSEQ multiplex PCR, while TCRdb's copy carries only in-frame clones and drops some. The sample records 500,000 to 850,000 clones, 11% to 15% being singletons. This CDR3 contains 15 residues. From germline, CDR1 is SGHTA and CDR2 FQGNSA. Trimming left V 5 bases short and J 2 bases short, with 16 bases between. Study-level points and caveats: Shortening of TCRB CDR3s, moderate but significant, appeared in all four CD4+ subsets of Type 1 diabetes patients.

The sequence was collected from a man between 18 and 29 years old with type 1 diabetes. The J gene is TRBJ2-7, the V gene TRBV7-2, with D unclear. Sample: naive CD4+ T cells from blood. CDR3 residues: CASSVVLGKTYEQYF. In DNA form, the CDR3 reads TGTGCCAGCAGCGTAGTTCTGGGGAAGACCTACGAGCAGTACTTC. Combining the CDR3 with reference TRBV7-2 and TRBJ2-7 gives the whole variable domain GAGVSQSPSNKVTEKGKDVELRCDPISGHTALYWYRQSLGQGLEFLIYFQGNSAPDKSGLPSDRFSAERTGGSVSTLTIQRTQQEDSAVYLCASSVVLGKTYEQYFGPGTRLTVT.